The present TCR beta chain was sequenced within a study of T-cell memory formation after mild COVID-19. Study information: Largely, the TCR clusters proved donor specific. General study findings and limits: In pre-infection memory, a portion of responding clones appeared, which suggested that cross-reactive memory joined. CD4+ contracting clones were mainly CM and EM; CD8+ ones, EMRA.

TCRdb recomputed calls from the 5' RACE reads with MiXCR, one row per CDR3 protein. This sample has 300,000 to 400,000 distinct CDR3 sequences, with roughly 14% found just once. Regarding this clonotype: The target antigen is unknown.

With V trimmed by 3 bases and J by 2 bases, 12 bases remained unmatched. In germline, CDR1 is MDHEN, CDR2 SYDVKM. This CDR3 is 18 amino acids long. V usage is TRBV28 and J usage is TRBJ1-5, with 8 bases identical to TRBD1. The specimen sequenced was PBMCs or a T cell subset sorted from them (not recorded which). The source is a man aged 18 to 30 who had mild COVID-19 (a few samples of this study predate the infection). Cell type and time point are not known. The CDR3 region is CASSFNGQGASGNQPQHF. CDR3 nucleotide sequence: TGTGCCAGCAGTTTTAACGGACAGGGAGCCTCGGGCAATCAGCCCCAGCATTTT. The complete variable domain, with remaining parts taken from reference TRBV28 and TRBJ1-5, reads DVKVTQSSRYLVKRTGEKVFLECVQDMDHENMFWYRQDPGLGLRLIYFSYDVKMKEKGDIPEGYSVSREKKERFSLILESASTNQTSMYLCASSFNGQGASGNQPQHFGDGTRLSIL.